The rows below give T cell receptor beta chains drawn from one sample of a study of blood T cell repertoires in COVID-19. TCRdb's copy holds only in-frame clones and misses some; the assay was immunoSEQ multiplex PCR. This sample carries about 410,000 clones, about 89% of them seen once, and the ten largest clones take around 1.5%. The sequencing input was peripheral blood. Source of these receptors: a middle-aged woman with COVID-19, enrolled during active disease. The conserved cysteine and the conserved F or W are not part of the CDR3 here. The D gene is left open where the match is weak.

V | D | CDR3
TRBV4-1 | - | ASSQEVGAAF
TRBV7-6 | - | ASSLGSGSSDTQY
TRBV6-5 | - | ASSASQGSGETQY
TRBV27 | - | ASSKQGFAGNTIY
TRBV28 | - | ASSLQENEQF
TRBV24-1 | - | ATSDKGTQSYNEQF
TRBV5-4 | TRBD1 | ASSLYGTANTEAF
TRBV10-1 | - | ASSLPKARGSYEQY
TRBV13 | TRBD2 | ASSLGTSGTYEQY
TRBV19 | - | ASRGRGRGDTEAF
TRBV6-2/TRBV6-3 | - | ASSPPRSYGYT
TRBV27 | TRBD2 | ASSFHSGTVYTGELF
TRBV2 | TRBD2 | ASSTGLAGYEQY
TRBV7-3 | - | ASSASGQGFGSPLH
TRBV6-6 | - | ASIQDHRDTQY
TRBV27 | - | ASRVQGRDTEAF
TRBV5-6 | - | ASSKPGQEAF
TRBV5-1 | TRBD2 | ASSPGFGGSDTQY
TRBV6-6 | - | ASSYRGQTDTQY